Listed below are T cell receptor beta chains from one sample, sequenced in a study of shared clonotypes between healthy human individuals. Using immunoSEQ multiplex PCR, the repertoire was profiled, and TCRdb retains in-frame clones only, with some absent. The sample includes about 470,000 clones, about 85% of them seen just once. The sequenced sample consisted of PBMCs. These receptors came from a woman aged 40 to 50 in good health. Some clones in this sample may be carry-over from other donors' samples. CDR3s include the opening cysteine and the closing phenylalanine or tryptophan. The D gene is left open where the match is weak. Clone sizes are given selectively: once, few, many, or a class where the clone is expanded.

clone size: .
V gene: TRBV10-1
J gene: TRBJ2-2
D gene: .
CDR3 protein: CATARWKTGELFF
CDR3 DNA: TGCGCCACCGCCAGGTGGAAGACCGGGGAGCTGTTTTTT

clone size: .
V gene: TRBV7-2
J gene: TRBJ2-3
D gene: .
CDR3 protein: CASSWDWNTDTQYF
CDR3 DNA: TGTGCCAGCAGCTGGGACTGGAACACAGATACGCAGTATTTT

clone size: .
V gene: TRBV4-2
J gene: TRBJ2-7
D gene: .
CDR3 protein: CASSQDPGTPSYEQYF
CDR3 DNA: TGTGCCAGCAGCCAAGATCCGGGGACCCCGTCCTACGAGCAGTACTTC

clone size: .
V gene: TRBV11-2
J gene: TRBJ2-1
D gene: TRBD2
CDR3 protein: CASSLQAGGYNEQFF
CDR3 DNA: TGTGCCAGCAGCCTTCAGGCGGGAGGCTACAATGAGCAGTTCTTC

clone size: once
V gene: TRBV2
J gene: TRBJ1-1
D gene: .
CDR3 protein: CASSEEGSGTEAFF
CDR3 DNA: TGTGCCAGCAGTGAAGAGGGAAGTGGAACTGAAGCTTTCTTT

clone size: .
V gene: TRBV19
J gene: TRBJ1-2
D gene: .
CDR3 protein: CAVGPAGWIGYTF
CDR3 DNA: TGTGCCGTTGGACCGGCAGGGTGGATAGGCTACACCTTC

clone size: .
V gene: TRBV27
J gene: TRBJ2-1
D gene: TRBD2
CDR3 protein: CASTSGLAGPAYNEQFF
CDR3 DNA: TGTGCCAGCACCTCGGGACTAGCGGGACCGGCCTACAATGAGCAGTTCTTC

clone size: few
V gene: TRBV7-8
J gene: TRBJ1-1
D gene: TRBD1
CDR3 protein: CASIPTGQANTEAFF
CDR3 DNA: TGTGCCAGCATCCCTACCGGACAGGCGAATACTGAAGCTTTCTTT

clone size: .
V gene: TRBV5-4
J gene: TRBJ2-2
D gene: .
CDR3 protein: CASSLLPGTNTGELFF
CDR3 DNA: TGTGCCAGCAGCCTCCTTCCAGGAACGAACACCGGGGAGCTGTTTTTT

clone size: .
V gene: TRBV11-2
J gene: TRBJ2-7
D gene: TRBD2
CDR3 protein: CASSLPLAGQAEQYF
CDR3 DNA: TGTGCCAGCAGCTTACCCCTAGCGGGACAAGCCGAGCAGTACTTC

clone size: .
V gene: TRBV2
J gene: TRBJ2-1
D gene: TRBD2
CDR3 protein: CASNRAGGIHNEQFF
CDR3 DNA: TGTGCCAGCAACCGCGCGGGAGGGATCCACAATGAGCAGTTCTTC

clone size: .
V gene: TRBV19
J gene: TRBJ1-1
D gene: TRBD1
CDR3 protein: CASSRTGRGTEAFF
CDR3 DNA: TGTGCCAGTAGCCGGACAGGGCGGGGCACTGAAGCTTTCTTT

clone size: .
V gene: TRBV5-1
J gene: TRBJ2-1
D gene: .
CDR3 protein: CASSSLQDSTIPNEQFF
CDR3 DNA: TGCGCCAGCAGCTCACTACAGGACAGTACGATTCCCAATGAGCAGTTCTTC

clone size: .
V gene: TRBV9
J gene: TRBJ2-7
D gene: TRBD2
CDR3 protein: CASSVGLAGTYEQYF
CDR3 DNA: TGTGCCAGCAGCGTAGGTCTAGCGGGAACCTACGAGCAGTACTTC

clone size: .
V gene: TRBV7-2
J gene: TRBJ1-1
D gene: .
CDR3 protein: CASSSDSPEAFF
CDR3 DNA: TGTGCCAGCAGCTCCGACAGTCCTGAAGCTTTCTTT

clone size: .
V gene: TRBV6-1
J gene: TRBJ2-2
D gene: TRBD2
CDR3 protein: CASSETSGRGNGELFF
CDR3 DNA: TGTGCCAGCAGTGAAACTAGCGGGAGGGGTAACGGGGAGCTGTTTTTT

clone size: once
V gene: TRBV6-1
J gene: TRBJ2-7
D gene: TRBD2
CDR3 protein: CASSGPGGAGTYEQYF
CDR3 DNA: TGTGCCAGCAGTGGCCCCGGGGGGGCCGGGACCTACGAGCAGTACTTC

clone size: .
V gene: TRBV12-1
J gene: TRBJ1-1
D gene: .
CDR3 protein: CASSFANTEAFF
CDR3 DNA: TGTGCCAGCAGCTTTGCGAACACTGAAGCTTTCTTT

clone size: .
V gene: TRBV2
J gene: TRBJ1-5
D gene: .
CDR3 protein: CASSEAGLQPQHF
CDR3 DNA: TGTGCCAGCAGTGAAGCGGGTCTTCAGCCCCAGCATTTT

clone size: .
V gene: TRBV11-2
J gene: TRBJ2-1
D gene: .
CDR3 protein: CASLRTLGGGNEQFF
CDR3 DNA: TGTGCCAGCCTACGTACTTTGGGGGGTGGGAATGAGCAGTTCTTC

clone size: .
V gene: TRBV5-6
J gene: TRBJ1-2
D gene: .
CDR3 protein: CASSPGAYGYTF
CDR3 DNA: TGTGCCAGCAGCCCGGGAGCCTATGGCTACACCTTC

clone size: few
V gene: TRBV18
J gene: TRBJ2-2
D gene: .
CDR3 protein: CASSSPTGLNTGELFF
CDR3 DNA: TGTGCCAGCTCATCTCCGACGGGACTCAACACCGGGGAGCTGTTTTTT

clone size: .
V gene: TRBV27
J gene: TRBJ1-2
D gene: .
CDR3 protein: CASSVASTTGYTF
CDR3 DNA: TGTGCCAGCAGTGTGGCTTCGACTACTGGCTACACCTTC

clone size: few
V gene: TRBV2
J gene: TRBJ1-5
D gene: TRBD1
CDR3 protein: CASRDGQGLPNQPQHF
CDR3 DNA: TGTGCCAGCAGGGACGGACAGGGACTACCCAATCAGCCCCAGCATTTT

clone size: .
V gene: TRBV28
J gene: TRBJ2-3
D gene: .
CDR3 protein: CASSFLRLGRSTDTQYF
CDR3 DNA: TGTGCCAGCAGTTTCCTCAGACTGGGCCGTAGCACAGATACGCAGTATTTT

clone size: .
V gene: TRBV19
J gene: TRBJ2-1
D gene: TRBD2
CDR3 protein: CASSIAGGSYNEQFF
CDR3 DNA: TGTGCCAGTAGTATAGCGGGAGGGTCCTACAATGAGCAGTTCTTC

clone size: .
V gene: TRBV23-1
J gene: TRBJ2-7
D gene: TRBD1
CDR3 protein: CASSQRDRFEEQYF
CDR3 DNA: TGCGCCAGCAGTCAACGGGACAGGTTTGAGGAGCAGTACTTC

clone size: .
V gene: TRBV5-1
J gene: TRBJ2-3
D gene: TRBD2
CDR3 protein: CASSLVTAGATDTQYF
CDR3 DNA: TGCGCCAGCAGCTTGGTAACAGCGGGGGCCACAGATACGCAGTATTTT

clone size: once
V gene: TRBV18
J gene: TRBJ1-1
D gene: .
CDR3 protein: CASSSNRDNTEAFF
CDR3 DNA: TGTGCCAGCTCAAGCAACAGGGACAACACTGAAGCTTTCTTT

clone size: once
V gene: TRBV9
J gene: TRBJ2-7
D gene: .
CDR3 protein: CASSVGMGDSYEQYF
CDR3 DNA: TGTGCCAGCAGCGTAGGTATGGGAGACTCCTACGAGCAGTACTTC

clone size: .
V gene: TRBV7-6
J gene: TRBJ1-4
D gene: TRBD1
CDR3 protein: CASSSAGTGNEKLFF
CDR3 DNA: TGTGCCAGCAGCTCGGCAGGGACAGGGAATGAAAAACTGTTTTTT

clone size: .
V gene: TRBV9
J gene: TRBJ1-2
D gene: TRBD1
CDR3 protein: CASSVAPPGQGSGYTF
CDR3 DNA: TGTGCCAGCAGCGTAGCCCCCCCGGGACAGGGTTCTGGCTACACCTTC

clone size: .
V gene: TRBV7-3
J gene: TRBJ2-1
D gene: TRBD2
CDR3 protein: CASSLRLAGVWSYNEQFF
CDR3 DNA: TGTGCCAGCAGCTTAAGACTAGCGGGAGTGTGGTCCTACAATGAGCAGTTCTTC

clone size: .
V gene: TRBV27
J gene: TRBJ1-2
D gene: .
CDR3 protein: CASSLSVGQRGYGYTF
CDR3 DNA: TGTGCCAGCAGTTTATCTGTGGGGCAGAGAGGCTATGGCTACACCTTC

clone size: .
V gene: TRBV9
J gene: TRBJ1-2
D gene: .
CDR3 protein: CASSVASRDGNYGYTF
CDR3 DNA: TGTGCCAGCAGCGTAGCGTCCAGGGATGGGAACTATGGCTACACCTTC

clone size: few
V gene: TRBV19
J gene: TRBJ2-1
D gene: .
CDR3 protein: CASSPGHTLYNFEQFF
CDR3 DNA: TGTGCCAGTAGTCCCGGACATACCCTCTACAACTTTGAGCAGTTCTTC

clone size: .
V gene: TRBV18
J gene: TRBJ2-2
D gene: TRBD2
CDR3 protein: CASSPKNRGLAVTNTGELFF
CDR3 DNA: TGTGCCAGCTCACCAAAAAACCGAGGACTAGCGGTAACGAACACCGGGGAGCTGTTTTTT

clone size: .
V gene: TRBV7-8
J gene: TRBJ1-2
D gene: .
CDR3 protein: CASSSAGVSYGYTF
CDR3 DNA: TGTGCCAGCAGCTCGGCAGGGGTTAGCTATGGCTACACCTTC

clone size: .
V gene: TRBV27
J gene: TRBJ1-4
D gene: TRBD1
CDR3 protein: CASSPKTGAPNEKLFF
CDR3 DNA: TGTGCCAGCAGTCCAAAGACAGGGGCGCCGAATGAAAAACTGTTTTTT